This entry describes one T cell receptor beta chain. Its specificity is not known. Germline loops: CDR1 SNHLY, CDR2 FYNNEI. V was pared by 0 bases and J by 4 bases, with 7 bases between. This CDR3 region has 13 residues. Clones were sequenced by immunoSEQ multiplex PCR, and TCRdb holds only the in-frame ones, with some missing. This sample has about 710,000 clones, with about two thirds found just once. This record comes from a study of shared clonotypes between healthy human individuals. Broader study findings: Sharing across four donors was highest in naive CD4 (about 5%) and lowest in memory CD8 (about 0.4%). Sampling covered blood only; tissue repertoires likely differ.

The chain is built from TRBV2 and TRBJ2-7; D ambiguous. Source material: memory CD4+ T cells sorted from blood. Subset meaning: CD45RA-negative fraction. This receptor was obtained from a woman aged 25 to 45 in good health. This chain's CDR3 is CASSEAPRYEQYF. CDR3 coding DNA: TGTGCCAGCAGTGAAGCTCCGCGATACGAGCAGTACTTC.